This paragraph reports one T cell receptor beta chain. No antigen is known for it. Blood specimens came from baseline, cycle 4 day 1, and cycle 7 day 1. The CDR3 sequence is 15 residues long. Germline assignment: CDR1 SGHKS and CDR2 YYEKEE (reference sequence). The V end lost 0 bases, the J end lost 0 bases, and 10 bases lay between the germline ends. This sample is part of a study of OX40 agonist ivuxolimab in advanced cancers. Study-level information: Patients received intravenous ivuxolimab every 2 weeks at 0.01 to 10 mg/kg. Partial responses were seen in three patients, one with hepatocellular carcinoma and two with cutaneous melanoma. Study-wide results and limits: Blood T cells, both CD4+ and CD8+, expanded clonally by week 6 at 0.1 to 3.0 mg/kg.

This table comes from immunoSEQ multiplex PCR, and its TCRdb copy is limited to in-frame clones, with some not included. The top ten clones hold 0.26% of a sample with about 98,000 clones, more than 85% of them seen once. Source: CD4+ or CD8+ T cells sorted from blood, taken in a trial of the OX40 agonist ivuxolimab. The chain is built from TRBV5-5 and TRBJ2-7; D remains unclear. This clonotype originated in an adult with an advanced solid tumor such as melanoma, head and neck, liver or kidney cancer. In DNA form, the CDR3 reads TGTGCCAGCAGCTTGGGACCCGGGTTCTCCTACGAGCAGTACTTC. It codes for CASSLGPGFSYEQYF.